These 7 T cell receptor beta chains share one sample of origin, sequenced in a study of blood T cell repertoires in COVID-19. Produced via immunoSEQ multiplex PCR; TCRdb's table is partial and in-frame only. The table records approximately 500,000 clones, roughly 88% of them present only once. Sequenced sample: PBMCs or T cells enriched from blood (not recorded which). These receptors all stem from a woman aged 35 to 49 who had recovered from COVID-19.

This chain links TRBV2 with TRBJ2-5; 10 bases match TRBD2. CDR3 length: 15 amino acids. The germline V gene encodes CDR1 SNHLY and CDR2 FYNNEI. V was pared by 4 bases and J by 2 bases, with 4 bases of the junction left unmatched. The CDR3 protein is CASSGQTSGQETQYF. The CDR3 DNA reads as TGTGCCAGCAGTGGACAGACTAGCGGGCAAGAGACCCAGTACTTC.

V usage is TRBV6-2 or TRBV6-3 and J usage is TRBJ2-7; weak D call: TRBD2 (6 bases). This CDR3 is built from 15 residues. The germline V gene encodes CDR1 MNHEY and CDR2 SVGEGT. V lost 2 bases and J 8 bases, leaving 19 bases between the germline ends. DNA for the CDR3: TGTGCCAGCAGTTACGATCGGGGGACTTCTACGAAGCAGTACTTC. This sequence encodes CASSYDRGTSTKQYF.

The rearrangement links TRBV19 to TRBJ2-1, with 8 bases matching TRBD1. Germline CDR1 LNHDA, CDR2 SQIVND (reference sequence). CDR3 length: 19 residues. V trimming: 7 bases; J trimming: 4 bases; junction bases outside the gene matches: 21. Written as DNA, the CDR3 is TGTGCCAGTACTTGGTTGGAACAGGGGGTAGTTTTCAGATACAATGAGCAGTTCTTC. This encodes CASTWLEQGVVFRYNEQFF.

This rearrangement joins TRBV27 to TRBJ2-7; TRBD1 might be the D (5 bases). From germline, CDR1 is MNHEY and CDR2 SMNVEV (reference sequence). The germline V and J ends were trimmed by 0 bases and 11 bases, with 14 bases remaining between them. The CDR3 sequence is 13 residues long. CDR3 DNA sequence: TGTGCCAGCAGTTTATCATTAGGAGCCAGGGAGTACTTC. Translation gives CASSLSLGAREYF.

The chain carries TRBV10-3 and TRBJ2-7, with 8 nucleotides matching TRBD2. The V segment lost 3 bases and the J segment 5 bases; nucleotides outside the gene matches: 9. CDR3 length: 15 amino acids. Germline-derived CDR1 and CDR2 are ENHRY and SYGVKD. DNA for the CDR3: TGTGCCATCAGTGATCTCAGCGGGAGTTTCAACGAGCAGTACTTC. It translates to CAISDLSGSFNEQYF.

The J gene is TRBJ2-1, the V gene TRBV6-2 or TRBV6-3; D is perhaps TRBD2 (5 bases). CDR1 MNHEY and CDR2 SVGEGT come from the germline V gene. This CDR3 is 11 amino acids long. Trimming cost V 5 bases and J 12 bases, with 11 bases left between them. Here the CDR3 DNA reads TGTGCCAGCAGTACCCTCGGAGGGCAGTTCTTC. This gives the protein CASSTLGGQFF.

This sequence joins TRBV19 and TRBJ1-1, with 7 bases identical to TRBD1. Germline V gene data show CDR1 as LNHDA and CDR2 as SQIVND (reference sequence). V lost 6 bases, J lost 6 bases, and 4 bases stayed unmatched. This CDR3 is built from 12 residues. The CDR3 sequence is CASREGAAEAFF. CDR3 DNA: TGTGCCAGTAGAGAGGGGGCTGCTGAAGCTTTCTTT.